The table lists the clone carrying this T cell receptor (beta chain) with a few counts. Its antigen is still unknown. The data were taken from a study of T-cell memory formation after mild COVID-19. Study at large: There were largely donor-specific TCR clusters.

Germline V gene lookup returns CDR1 SGHVS and CDR2 FQNEAQ. V lost 5 bases and J 3 bases, leaving 17 bases between the germline ends. The CDR3 has 16 amino acids. Study-wide points: CD4/CD8 balance held among clones contracting day 15 to 85, and later expanders leaned CD4+.

TCRalpha and TCRbeta libraries used 5'RACE with constant-segment primers and UMIs. TCRdb redid the calling of the 5' RACE reads with MiXCR, one entry per CDR3 protein. In the table there are roughly 150,000 distinct CDR3 sequences, roughly 15% of which are singletons. J is TRBJ2-1 and V is TRBV7-8; TRBD2 is a possible D gene (7 bases). This clonotype was obtained from an adult woman who had mild COVID-19 (a few samples of this study predate the infection). Cell type and time point are not known. Sequencing input: PBMCs or a T cell subset sorted from them (not recorded which). CDR3 sequence reads: CASSQRGREYYNEQFF. As DNA, the CDR3 is TGTGCCAGCAGCCAGAGGGGGAGGGAGTACTACAATGAGCAGTTCTTC.